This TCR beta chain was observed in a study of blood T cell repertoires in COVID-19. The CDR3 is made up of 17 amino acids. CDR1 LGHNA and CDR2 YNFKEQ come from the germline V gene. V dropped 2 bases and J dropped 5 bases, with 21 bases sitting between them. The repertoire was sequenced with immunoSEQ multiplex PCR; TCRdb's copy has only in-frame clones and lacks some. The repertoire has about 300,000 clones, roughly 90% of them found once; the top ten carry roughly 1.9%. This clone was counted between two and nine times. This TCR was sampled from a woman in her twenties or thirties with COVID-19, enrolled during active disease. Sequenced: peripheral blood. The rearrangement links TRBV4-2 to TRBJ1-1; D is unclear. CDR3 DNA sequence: TGTGCCAGCAGCCAACCAACCGGGTCCACCGGTGGGACTGAAGCTTTCTTT. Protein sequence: CASSQPTGSTGGTEAFF.